The rows below give T cell receptor beta chains drawn from one sample of a study of cytomegalovirus exposure and HLA in healthy donors. TCRdb's copy holds only in-frame clones and misses some; the assay was immunoSEQ multiplex PCR. The data hold about 260,000 clones, with less than 95% observed a single time. Sequencing was carried out using PBMCs. All receptors derive from a woman in her twenties or thirties in good health and CMV-seronegative. Both conserved end residues are part of each CDR3.

>TRBJ2-7|TRBV13
CASSTSGFEQYF
>TRBJ2-7|TRBV10-1
CASSESEGKHEQYF
>TRBJ2-7|TRBV7-2
CASSLAGTRPNAYEQYF
>TRBJ1-1|TRBV7-9
CASSPATVMNTEAFF
>TRBJ2-7|TRBV6-5
CASSTGSRAEQYF
>TRBJ2-2|TRBV29-1
CSVGGLAARSIDTGELFF
>TRBJ1-1|TRBV29-1
CSVTIPRTGVNTEAFF
>TRBJ2-2|TRBV7-7
CASSSGNGELFF
>TRBJ1-1|TRBV9
CASSGGGRNTEAFF
>TRBJ2-7|TRBV28
CASSLSTSEQYF
>TRBJ2-5|TRBV6-1
CASSETGIIRETQYF
>TRBJ1-4|TRBV4-1
CASSNPGGNEKLFF
>TRBJ2-7|TRBV19
CASSPDRVSEQYF
>TRBJ1-2|TRBV11-2
CASSLPNAGGYTF
>TRBJ2-3|TRBV2
CASSDRRDTQYF
>TRBJ2-7|TRBV15
CATSRDYGVSYEQYF
>TRBJ1-5|TRBV6-1
CASSEAGGAGINQPQHF
>TRBJ1-5|TRBV27
CASSSRPLTSNQPQHF
>TRBJ2-7|TRBV27
CASARDRSYEQYF
>TRBJ2-3|TRBV28
CASDGGPPRDTQYF
>TRBJ2-7|TRBV6-1
CASSELTGGLSYEQYF
>TRBJ1-3|TRBV6-5
CASSSTGHSGNTIYF
>TRBJ2-3|TRBV7-9
CASSLTTSGVITDTQYF
>TRBJ2-7|TRBV5-4
CASSLWDISYEQYF
>TRBJ2-5|TRBV7-2
CASSLYWGGRQETQYF
>TRBJ2-3|TRBV5-4
CASSLAGPASDTQYF
>TRBJ2-3|TRBV19
CASSNRDTDTQYF
>TRBJ1-1|TRBV28
CASSLKTGAAFF
>TRBJ2-3|TRBV18
CASSPRLAGGGTDTQYF
>TRBJ2-3|TRBV27
CASSLSWGVLLLSSTDTQYF
>TRBJ2-7|TRBV18
CASSLGQGPSYEQYF
>TRBJ2-1|TRBV11-3
CASSDSPLAGGNNEQFF
>TRBJ1-2|TRBV27
CASSFRGLYSGGYTF
>TRBJ2-2|TRBV5-1
CASSLILAPRELFF
>TRBJ2-7|TRBV5-4
CASSLAGLADYEQYF
>TRBJ2-3|TRBV2
CASSESSGRAKDTQYF
>TRBJ2-1|TRBV19
CASSPTNRDRFF
>TRBJ2-7|TRBV9
CASSVASGGNYEQYF
>TRBJ2-7|TRBV28
CASSFERDSLDYEQYF
>TRBJ2-3|TRBV7-3
CASSLLSAGEGTDTQYF
>TRBJ2-7|TRBV28
CASNPRDPAYEQYF
>TRBJ2-1|TRBV7-8
CASSWTSDEQFF
>TRBJ2-1|TRBV6-5
CASSYSRLAGLNEQFF
>TRBJ1-2|TRBV6-1
CASKLGQGGGYTF
>TRBJ1-2|TRBV18
CASSQPTGDGYTF
>TRBJ1-2|TRBV28
CASTPGGRIGYTF
>TRBJ2-2|TRBV7-7
CASGEGLGTGELFF
>TRBJ2-3|TRBV15
CATRLGLARPDTQYF